This T cell receptor (beta chain) was sequenced during a study of cytomegalovirus exposure and HLA in healthy donors (dated by TCRdb to the late 2010s). About the investigation overall: An earlier analysis of approximately 590 of the donors reported approximately 300 Gb of sequence data and approximately 110 million unique TCR beta sequences from some 180 million T cells. An earlier analysis of 587 of the donors applied high-throughput TCR beta sequencing to assess whether each TCR beta V gene segment acted as functional or pseudogenic. Every repertoire in the discovery cohort had been generated on one and the same sequencing platform. A handful of DR-DQ haplotypes were treated as single units for association and clustering because of strong linkage in the cohort. Class I and class II HLA loci were covered by the typing at four-digit resolution. An early release that covered several hundred HLA-typed donors contained approximately 300 gigabases of sequencing data and around 85 million unique TCR sequences. To study patterns of TCR occurrence, a later analysis re-analyzed previously published TCR beta repertoires from 600 to 750 donors and added high-resolution HLA genotyping. Genome-wide SNP genotypes for about 60% of the roughly 700 donors were used in a later genetic analysis, which treated that subset as a discovery cohort. Among about 370 genotyped donors of the cohort, an average of approximately 200,000 unique TCR beta nucleotide sequences was sequenced per donor, of which about 18% were non-productive. The number of typed donors differed by locus: 629-630 for A, B, C, DRB1 and DQB1; 500 to 550 for DQA1; 606 for DPA1; and roughly 470 for DPB1. Besides the first cohort of 666 subjects, a separate validation cohort made up of roughly 120 different subjects was used. In the later analysis, no new phenotypic data were used to find candidate immune exposures; instead, reliance was placed on TCR beta sequences and their occurrence across donors. Donor age, sex, ethnicity and CMV serostatus were collected together with the repertoire data. To predict cytomegalovirus infection status, the study combined high-throughput TCR immunosequencing, statistical association of individual TCRs with disease status, and machine learning. The aim of the study was to test whether cataloging public T cell receptors could identify signatures of past pathogen exposure. Using immunosequencing, the study profiled T cell repertoires from 550 to 750 subjects and related those repertoires to cytomegalovirus serostatus. Of the 300 to 450 genotyped donors, over 80% were placed in the genetic ancestry cluster associated with self-reported Caucasian donors. Study-level results and caveats: When HLA alleles, especially DR and DQ, strongly co-occurred, TCR associations were difficult to assign to individual alleles. In both the original and validation cohorts, the classifier was reported to diagnose cytomegalovirus status with high specificity and sensitivity. HLA typing was unavailable for some donors at each locus, so association tests used only the typed subset. According to a later genetic analysis, donors in an Asian-associated ancestry cluster had fewer N-insertions in productive TCRs than the approximately 650-donor mean. In the study, approximately 160 TCR beta chains were listed as associated with cytomegalovirus. In a later genetic analysis, a missense DCLRE1C variant was associated with V-gene and J-gene trimming of TCR beta chains, and the association was replicated in an independent cohort. A later analysis associated 15,000 or so TCR beta sequences with specific HLA alleles at a false discovery rate of 0.05. A later analysis reported that several top co-occurrence clusters appeared linked to parvovirus B19, influenza, CMV and Epstein-Barr virus. In this cohort, only TCR beta chains were sequenced, and detectable features were limited by the absence of alpha or paired-chain data. Because the 87-base-pair reads could not distinguish some IMGT-functional V segments, including TRBV6-2 and TRBV6-3, those segments were excluded. Roughly uniform sequencing depth across donors was assumed in presence/absence analyses, although this assumption may not hold. In an earlier analysis of some 540 of the donors, most TCR beta V segments appeared in productive rearrangements about 87% or about 30% of the time, broadly matching IMGT annotations. In a later analysis, HLA-associated TCR beta chains were found to be more clonally expanded and to have lower generation probabilities than equally common non-associated chains. Linkage disequilibrium might explain the correlated functional status among segregating V segments, but an unknown experimental factor could not be ruled out. Most TCR sequences were seen in very few donors, while some public TCRs were found in many individuals. The only immune exposure information available for the cohort was CMV serostatus. Three of the identified cytomegalovirus-associated TCR beta chains were confirmed in vitro to be specific for cytomegalovirus antigens. The earlier analysis of some 540 of the donors excluded roughly 17 rarely observed V segments, including chromosome 9 orphons, because counts were too low. A further reported finding was that TCR beta sequences accurately predicted the HLA-A and HLA-B alleles for most subjects in the first cohort. In a later analysis, most CMV-associated TCR beta chains were found to appear HLA-restricted, with HLA associations seemingly driven largely by CMV exposure. It was suggested by the authors that the approach could potentially be generalized to other disease states and immunological phenotypes. A cluster of highly shared sequence variants was judged likely to be a technical artifact of the sequencing pipeline. According to a later analysis, TCR association rates differed among HLA loci, with DRB1 alleles showing the most associated TCRs and HLA-C alleles showing the fewest.

The cohort comprised around 690 healthy bone marrow donors. At the time of sampling, all cohort members were nominally healthy, though unrecorded immune exposures were likely present. The donor was CMV seropositive and was included in the group of 250 to 300 seropositive cohort members. A peripheral blood sample was collected from each donor, and TCR beta sequencing was performed on peripheral blood mononuclear cells. The Qiagen DNeasy Blood Extraction Kit was used to extract genomic DNA from the blood cell samples. In the case of this clone: Its antigen remains undetermined. Base quality data are lacking; no much larger clone is found one base away.

Spanning cysteine to phenylalanine, the CDR3 consists of 15 amino acids. The read is trimmed to its CDR3 DNA, 45 bases read in frame from base 1. V ends up 1 base short and J 7 bases short, with an unmatched junction base count of 5. From a lookup of the germline V gene, CDR1 and CDR2 are SGHVS and FNYEAQ. Library construction relied on the immunoSEQ multiplex PCR assay. The multiplex PCR relied on a mix of 60 forward primers for TCR Vbeta segments and 13 reverse primers for TCR Jbeta segments. The CDR3 region of rearranged TCR beta genes was amplified from genomic DNA by a multiplex PCR assay. The Illumina HiSeq System was used to sequence the amplified TCR beta libraries as 87-base-pair reads. For the original study's pipeline: A later analysis tallied around 87 million unique TCR beta chains across the 600 to 700 repertoires, and around 10 million of those chains were shared by two or more donors. Raw reads were error-corrected and collapsed into unique sequences with a nearest-neighbor algorithm that merged closely related sequences to remove PCR and sequencing errors. Alignment of CDR3 sequences to IMGT reference sequences was used to assign V, D and J gene segments. Each retained sequence needed at least a six-nucleotide match to both a V gene segment and a J gene segment. A rearrangement was called productive if the CDR3 had no stop codons and remained in frame with V and J, and every other rearrangement was called non-productive. CDR3 was defined by IMGT convention, running from the second conserved V-encoded cysteine to the conserved J-encoded phenylalanine. The earlier analysis of 587 of the donors excluded any sequence lacking an unambiguous match to a single V gene segment. An earlier analysis of fewer than 750 of the donors classified V segments as functional when productive rearrangements were above 56.7% and as segregating when the standard deviation between donors was above 5%. A statistical classification framework was built for diagnosing cytomegalovirus status from the catalog of TCR beta chain sequences. In a later analysis, TCR nucleotide sequences were compared against IMGT/GENE-DB human TR gene sequences so that V and J genes could be assigned. Using the TCRdist pipeline, a later analysis assigned CDR3 sequences along with most-parsimonious VDJ recombination scenarios. A later analysis defined each TCR beta chain by its CDR3 amino acid sequence plus V-gene family, and excluded reads lacking a unique V-gene family. To address suspected cross-contamination and a sequencing artifact, a later analysis removed roughly 580 highly shared, low-generation-probability nucleotide sequences. For each public chain, a later analysis derived a clonal expansion index from normalized ranks of inferred template counts within each repertoire. A later analysis computed generation probabilities with a VDJ recombination model fitted to out-of-frame rearrangements, and checked the results against IGoR. In a later analysis, TCR-TCR, TCR-HLA and TCR-CMV co-occurrence was scored with hypergeometric tests, and a repertoire-size bias correction was applied to TCR pairs. A later analysis estimated false discovery rates by permuting HLA or CMV assignments 20 times. In a later analysis, co-occurring TCRs were grouped with DBSCAN, and TCRdist sequence similarity was added when clustering was performed within HLA-allele-positive subsets. Repertoires with fewer than 30,000 or more than 120,000 public chains, plus five repertoires with anomalous nucleotide sharing, were excluded from co-occurrence clustering. This is the immuneACCESS table as TCRdb keeps it, with only in-frame sequences that have V and J called. A part of the clones is gone; compared with another copy, unresolved V genes explain less than half, and the rest is unexplained. That table is the source of V, J and clone size, and D and trimming were worked out from the DNA. Counted in this sample were over 110,000 clones; 70% to 80% of them appeared once. The top ten constitute 8.8% of the sample.

The chain couples TRBV7-6 to TRBJ1-1; TRBD1 fits 11 bases in the junction. Sequenced material: PBMCs. The receptor was derived from a woman aged 45-60 years in good health and CMV-seropositive. The CDR3 protein sequence reads: CASSLGGTGGGEAFF. The DNA is TGTGCCAGCAGCTTAGGGGGGACAGGGGGTGGTGAAGCTTTCTTT.